The rows below give T cell receptor beta chains drawn from one sample of a study of cytotoxic CD8 clonotypes in ibrutinib-treated CLL. Assay: immunoSEQ multiplex PCR; the TCRdb copy retains only in-frame clones and omits some. This table holds more than 110,000 clones, 70% to 80% found once. This sample comprised PBMCs, obtained after 24 months of ibrutinib treatment. The receptors here all came from a human donor with chronic lymphocytic leukemia. The CDR3 runs from the conserved cysteine through the conserved F or W. Each record gives: CDR3 length, J gene, D gene, clone size, V gene, CDR3 protein, CDR3 DNA. D genes are given only for firm matches. Clone size is shown for a subset of rows, as once, few, many or a class of expanded clone.

length: 17; J: TRBJ2-1; D: TRBD2; size: -; V: TRBV7-2; CDR3: CASSPAGTSGGYNEQFF; DNA: TGTGCCAGCAGCCCGGCAGGGACTAGCGGGGGATACAATGAGCAGTTCTTC
length: 15; J: TRBJ2-1; D: TRBD2; size: -; V: TRBV19; CDR3: CASSALAGGNSEQFF; DNA: TGTGCCAGTAGTGCTCTAGCGGGGGGCAACTCGGAGCAGTTCTTC
length: 13; J: TRBJ2-1; D: -; size: -; V: TRBV15; CDR3: CATRGGAYNEQFF; DNA: TGTGCCACCAGGGGCGGGGCCTACAATGAGCAGTTCTTC
length: 13; J: TRBJ1-5; D: -; size: few; V: TRBV14; CDR3: CASSQGLAQPQHF; DNA: TGTGCCAGCAGCCAAGGTTTGGCTCAGCCCCAGCATTTT
length: 15; J: TRBJ1-6; D: TRBD1; size: -; V: TRBV19; CDR3: CASSMGGTGYSPLHF; DNA: TGTGCCAGTAGTATGGGGGGGACAGGATATTCACCCCTCCACTTT
length: 13; J: TRBJ2-7; D: TRBD1; size: -; V: TRBV27; CDR3: CASSGQGRYEQYF; DNA: TGTGCCAGCAGCGGACAGGGAAGGTACGAGCAGTACTTC
length: 12; J: TRBJ2-7; D: -; size: -; V: TRBV11-2; CDR3: CASSPQGHEQYF; DNA: TGTGCCAGCAGCCCCCAGGGGCACGAGCAGTACTTC
length: 13; J: TRBJ2-2; D: -; size: -; V: TRBV7-3; CDR3: CASSPRRTGELFF; DNA: TGTGCCAGCAGCCCCAGGCGGACCGGGGAGCTGTTTTTT
length: 16; J: TRBJ2-1; D: TRBD2; size: -; V: TRBV5-5; CDR3: CASSLYAGGSYNEQFF; DNA: TGTGCCAGCAGCTTGTACGCGGGGGGCTCCTACAATGAGCAGTTCTTC
length: 14; J: TRBJ1-2; D: -; size: few; V: TRBV7-2; CDR3: CASSLVSTNYGYTF; DNA: TGTGCCAGCAGCTTAGTTAGTACTAACTATGGCTACACCTTC
length: 14; J: TRBJ2-7; D: -; size: -; V: TRBV5-1; CDR3: CASSSRGSSYEQYF; DNA: TGCGCCAGCAGCTCGCGAGGCAGCTCCTACGAGCAGTACTTC
length: 9; J: TRBJ2-7; D: -; size: -; V: TRBV6-6; CDR3: CASGREQYF; DNA: TGTGCCAGCGGGCGCGAGCAGTACTTC
length: 14; J: TRBJ2-5; D: -; size: -; V: TRBV2; CDR3: CASSLQGGAETQYF; DNA: TGTGCCAGCAGTCTCCAGGGGGGGGCGGAGACCCAGTACTTC
length: 16; J: TRBJ2-7; D: TRBD1; size: -; V: TRBV5-1; CDR3: CASSTGQGKVGYEQYF; DNA: TGCGCCAGCAGCACTGGACAGGGAAAGGTAGGCTACGAGCAGTACTTC
length: 17; J: TRBJ1-3; D: -; size: -; V: TRBV30; CDR3: CAWSVPGSYPSGNTIYF; DNA: TGTGCCTGGAGTGTCCCCGGGTCCTACCCCTCTGGAAACACCATATATTTT
length: 15; J: TRBJ2-7; D: TRBD2; size: -; V: TRBV28; CDR3: CASSFAGTIAYEQYF; DNA: TGTGCCAGCAGTTTTGCCGGGACTATAGCCTACGAGCAGTACTTC
length: 15; J: TRBJ2-3; D: -; size: -; V: TRBV11-1; CDR3: CASSLGGWPTDTQYF; DNA: TGTGCCAGCAGCTTGGGGGGATGGCCCACAGATACGCAGTATTTT
length: 10; J: TRBJ2-5; D: -; size: few; V: TRBV25-1; CDR3: CALNQETQYF; DNA: TGTGCCCTAAACCAAGAGACCCAGTACTTC
length: 15; J: TRBJ2-2; D: -; size: -; V: TRBV7-9; CDR3: CASSRTGTNTGELFF; DNA: TGTGCCAGCAGCAGAACCGGGACAAACACCGGGGAGCTGTTTTTT
length: 14; J: TRBJ2-2; D: TRBD2; size: -; V: TRBV6-5; CDR3: CASTPGLAGGELFF; DNA: TGTGCCAGCACCCCGGGGCTAGCGGGAGGGGAGCTGTTTTTT
length: 15; J: TRBJ2-7; D: TRBD2; size: -; V: TRBV28; CDR3: CASSSPGGSSYEQYF; DNA: TGTGCCAGCAGTTCCCCCGGGGGGAGCTCCTACGAGCAGTACTTC
length: 15; J: TRBJ1-1; D: TRBD1; size: -; V: TRBV18; CDR3: CASSLRQGTNTEAFF; DNA: TGTGCCAGCTCACTGAGACAGGGAACGAACACTGAAGCTTTCTTT
length: 14; J: TRBJ1-2; D: TRBD1; size: once; V: TRBV6-5; CDR3: CASSGRDRVYGYTF; DNA: TGTGCCAGCAGTGGCCGGGACAGGGTCTATGGCTACACCTTC
length: 13; J: TRBJ1-2; D: TRBD1; size: -; V: TRBV4-3; CDR3: CASSRDRGYGYTF; DNA: TGCGCCAGCAGTCGGGACAGGGGCTATGGCTACACCTTC
length: 13; J: TRBJ1-2; D: -; size: -; V: TRBV7-9; CDR3: CASSPQGIYGYTF; DNA: TGTGCCAGCAGCCCCCAGGGTATCTATGGCTACACCTTC
length: 13; J: TRBJ1-5; D: -; size: -; V: TRBV9; CDR3: CASSEQGLQPQHF; DNA: TGTGCCAGCAGCGAACAGGGACTCCAGCCCCAGCATTTT
length: 17; J: TRBJ2-2; D: -; size: -; V: TRBV19; CDR3: CASSAGLGPLNTGELFF; DNA: TGTGCCAGTAGTGCCGGGTTGGGTCCTCTCAACACCGGGGAGCTGTTTTTT
length: 13; J: TRBJ2-7; D: -; size: few; V: TRBV11-3; CDR3: CASSLDGGGEQYF; DNA: TGTGCCAGCAGCTTAGACGGTGGTGGGGAGCAGTACTTC
length: 18; J: TRBJ2-3; D: TRBD2; size: -; V: TRBV13; CDR3: CASSPPGKLAENTDTQYF; DNA: TGTGCCAGCAGCCCCCCAGGGAAGCTAGCGGAAAACACAGATACGCAGTATTTT
length: 12; J: TRBJ1-2; D: -; size: -; V: TRBV9; CDR3: CASSAQDYGYTF; DNA: TGTGCCAGCAGCGCCCAGGACTATGGCTACACCTTC
length: 15; J: TRBJ2-3; D: -; size: -; V: TRBV27; CDR3: CASSFAGTFTDTQYF; DNA: TGTGCCAGCAGTTTTGCGGGGACGTTCACAGATACGCAGTATTTT
length: 16; J: TRBJ2-7; D: TRBD2; size: few; V: TRBV6-8; CDR3: CASSYSRPRGGDEQYF; DNA: TGTGCCAGCAGTTACTCGCGCCCTCGGGGGGGTGACGAGCAGTACTTC
length: 14; J: TRBJ1-1; D: -; size: few; V: TRBV18; CDR3: CASSPRGRGTEAFF; DNA: TGTGCCAGCTCACCACGGGGCAGGGGCACTGAAGCTTTCTTT
length: 14; J: TRBJ2-3; D: TRBD1; size: -; V: TRBV6-4; CDR3: CASRGQVGADTQYF; DNA: TGTGCCAGCAGAGGACAGGTTGGTGCAGATACGCAGTATTTT
length: 14; J: TRBJ2-5; D: TRBD1; size: -; V: TRBV15; CDR3: CATSRGGGVETQYF; DNA: TGTGCCACCAGCAGAGGAGGGGGCGTTGAGACCCAGTACTTC
length: 12; J: TRBJ2-5; D: -; size: -; V: TRBV18; CDR3: CASSPRGETQYF; DNA: TGTGCCAGCTCACCGAGGGGAGAGACCCAGTACTTC
length: 14; J: TRBJ1-4; D: -; size: few; V: TRBV6-1; CDR3: CASSVVGSGEKLFF; DNA: TGTGCCAGCAGCGTGGTTGGGTCGGGTGAAAAACTGTTTTTT
length: 14; J: TRBJ2-3; D: TRBD2; size: -; V: TRBV7-3; CDR3: CASSPRGGADTQYF; DNA: TGTGCCAGCAGCCCCCGGGGGGGGGCAGATACGCAGTATTTT
length: 13; J: TRBJ2-7; D: -; size: -; V: TRBV18; CDR3: CASSPPGAYEQYF; DNA: TGTGCCAGCTCACCACCGGGGGCCTACGAGCAGTACTTC
length: 13; J: TRBJ1-3; D: -; size: -; V: TRBV5-1; CDR3: CASSDLGGSAIYF; DNA: TGCGCCAGCAGCGACTTAGGGGGGTCGGCCATATATTTT
length: 15; J: TRBJ2-7; D: TRBD1; size: -; V: TRBV28; CDR3: CASSTQGQGAYEQYF; DNA: TGTGCCAGCAGCACCCAGGGACAGGGGGCCTACGAGCAGTACTTC
length: 14; J: TRBJ1-4; D: TRBD1; size: -; V: TRBV6-5; CDR3: CASSRDRADEKLFF; DNA: TGTGCCAGCAGTAGAGACAGGGCGGACGAAAAACTGTTTTTT
length: 16; J: TRBJ2-1; D: TRBD2; size: -; V: TRBV27; CDR3: CASSSRGTTPRNEQFF; DNA: TGTGCCAGCAGCTCACGGGGGACTACCCCCAGGAATGAGCAGTTCTTC
length: 15; J: TRBJ1-5; D: -; size: -; V: TRBV18; CDR3: CASSPQGGDGQPQHF; DNA: TGTGCCAGCTCACCCCAAGGGGGGGACGGTCAGCCCCAGCATTTT
length: 16; J: TRBJ2-7; D: -; size: -; V: TRBV11-3; CDR3: CASSSTLGGPPYEQYF; DNA: TGTGCCAGCAGCTCCACCCTAGGGGGGCCCCCCTACGAGCAGTACTTC
length: 14; J: TRBJ2-7; D: TRBD1; size: -; V: TRBV7-8; CDR3: CASRRDRGLYEQYF; DNA: TGTGCCAGCAGGCGGGACAGGGGTCTATACGAGCAGTACTTC
length: 11; J: TRBJ2-5; D: -; size: -; V: TRBV30; CDR3: CAWSTLETQYF; DNA: TGTGCCTGGTCCACCCTAGAGACCCAGTACTTC
length: 13; J: TRBJ1-1; D: -; size: -; V: TRBV6-5; CDR3: CASSYPPSTEAFF; DNA: TGTGCCAGCAGTTACCCTCCTTCGACTGAAGCTTTCTTT
length: 17; J: TRBJ2-1; D: TRBD2; size: many; V: TRBV6-1; CDR3: CASSERWSGRSNNEQFF; DNA: TGTGCCAGCAGTGAAAGGTGGAGCGGGAGGTCCAACAATGAGCAGTTCTTC
length: 12; J: TRBJ2-3; D: -; size: -; V: TRBV7-3; CDR3: CASSSGRERLYF; DNA: TGTGCCAGCAGCTCCGGCCGGGAGCGGCTGTATTTT
length: 14; J: TRBJ1-5; D: -; size: few; V: TRBV5-6; CDR3: CASSLKARNQPQHF; DNA: TGTGCCAGCAGCTTGAAGGCCCGCAATCAGCCCCAGCATTTT
length: 14; J: TRBJ2-2; D: -; size: -; V: TRBV6-6; CDR3: CASSYATGLGELFF; DNA: TGTGCCAGCAGTTACGCTACAGGGTTGGGGGAGCTGTTTTTT
length: 13; J: TRBJ2-1; D: TRBD2; size: few; V: TRBV2; CDR3: CASSAQRGNEQFF; DNA: TGTGCCAGCAGTGCGCAGCGGGGGAATGAGCAGTTCTTC
length: 15; J: TRBJ2-1; D: TRBD2; size: -; V: TRBV7-8; CDR3: CASSLGLAGYNEQFF; DNA: TGTGCCAGCAGCTTAGGGCTAGCGGGTTACAATGAGCAGTTCTTC
length: 17; J: TRBJ2-3; D: -; size: -; V: TRBV4-3; CDR3: CASSQDGRGTFTDTQYF; DNA: TGCGCCAGCAGCCAAGATGGGAGAGGGACCTTCACAGATACGCAGTATTTT
length: 14; J: TRBJ1-5; D: TRBD1; size: -; V: TRBV28; CDR3: CASSPGQGNQPQHF; DNA: TGTGCCAGCAGTCCGGGACAGGGCAATCAGCCCCAGCATTTT
length: 13; J: TRBJ2-7; D: TRBD2; size: many; V: TRBV6-6; CDR3: CASSPPGTREQYF; DNA: TGTGCCAGCAGTCCACCCGGGACTAGGGAGCAGTACTTC